The T cell receptor (beta chain) described here comes from a study of identical twins. The CDR3 is made up of 15 amino acids. Germline V CDR1 and CDR2: SGHVS, FNYEAQ. Trimming shortened V by 2 bases and J by 3 bases, and 10 bases separated the two germline ends. TCRdb fed the 5' RACE reads into MiXCR, producing one record per CDR3 protein. The table records approximately 600,000 distinct CDR3 sequences, about 7.6% of them present only once. These records were also assigned to another study, of yellow fever vaccine responses in identical twins.

Sequenced material: PBMCs. This TCR was recovered from a woman between 18 and 29 years old in good health. The chain has TRBV7-6 and TRBJ2-2, with D unresolved. The CDR3 bases are TGTGCCAGCAGCTTACTAGTGAAAGACACCGGGGAGCTGTTTTTT. Translation: CASSLLVKDTGELFF.